This entry lists 21 T cell receptor beta chains sequenced from one sample in a study of cytomegalovirus exposure and HLA in healthy donors. With 60 Vbeta and 13 Jbeta primers, the PCR was carried out. TCRdb keeps only in-frame clones here, not all; method: immunoSEQ multiplex PCR. The data show roughly 200,000 clones, 75% to 85% seen once. The source material was PBMCs. The receptors were gathered from a woman aged 45-59 years in good health and CMV-seronegative.

The rearrangement joins TRBV7-3 to TRBJ1-5, with D perhaps TRBD1 (5 bases). V was clipped by 0 bases and J by 4 bases, with 7 bases between them. The CDR3 has 14 amino acids. Germline V gene sequence: CDR1 SGHTA, CDR2 FQGTGA. The DNA of the CDR3 is TGTGCCAGCAGCTTAACACCAGGGAATCAGCCCCAGCATTTT. It yields the protein CASSLTPGNQPQHF.

This chain connects TRBV7-8 to TRBJ1-1; TRBD1 is a possible D gene (5 bases). V was pared by 7 bases and J by 5 bases, with 17 bases between. Germline loops: CDR1 SGHVS, CDR2 FQNEAQ. This CDR3 has 14 residues. In nucleotides, the CDR3 is TGTGCCAGCATCCCAAGATGGGGCTGGACTGAAGCTTTCTTT. It encodes CASIPRWGWTEAFF.

The V and J genes are TRBV6-5 and TRBJ2-1; D is unresolved. The ends were cut back, 6 bases at V and 9 bases at J, with 9 bases in the middle. CDR1 is MNHEY, CDR2 SVGAGI, per germline. This CDR3 contains 11 residues. For the CDR3, the DNA is TGTGCCAGCAGGGCCAGTGTTGAGCAGTTCTTC. This encodes CASRASVEQFF.

V usage is TRBV7-9 and J usage is TRBJ1-2; 7 bases agree with TRBD1. The V segment lost 5 bases and the J segment 7 bases; nucleotides outside the gene matches: 7. CDR3 length: 13 amino acids. The V gene's germline CDR1 is SEHNR and CDR2 FQNEAQ (reference sequence). The CDR3 loop reads CASSPGTERGYTF. CDR3 DNA: TGTGCCAGCAGCCCCGGGACAGAGCGTGGCTACACCTTC.

This clone was detected once. The chain recombines TRBV7-6 with TRBJ2-2, with TRBD1 as a possible D gene (5 bases). Germline V lookup: CDR1 SGHVS, CDR2 FNYEAQ. The CDR3 is made up of 15 amino acids. The V gene lost 1 base and the J gene lost 5 bases, with 11 bases spanning the gap. The CDR3 DNA sequence: TGTGCCAGCAGCTTAGGGCAGGGAAGGACCGGGGAGCTGTTTTTT. Translation gives CASSLGQGRTGELFF.

V is TRBV6-6 and J is TRBJ1-1, with 7 nucleotides matching TRBD1. V shed 5 bases, J shed 8 bases, and the junction held 5 bases outside the gene matches. Germline V gene sequence: CDR1 MNHNY, CDR2 SVGAGI (reference sequence). This CDR3 has 12 amino acids. CDR3 protein: CASSRDRVEAFF. The CDR3 nucleotides are TGTGCCAGCAGTCGCGACAGGGTCGAAGCTTTCTTT.

The genes are TRBV6-1 and TRBJ2-5, with 13 nucleotides matching TRBD2. The CDR3 totals 17 residues. CDR1 is MNHNS, CDR2 SASEGT, per germline. Germline trimming cut 4 bases from V and 3 bases from J; bases unmatched to any gene: 8. The CDR3 region has the DNA TGTGCCAGCAGTGGACTAGCGGGAGGCACGGTGAAAGAGACCCAGTACTTC. Amino acid sequence: CASSGLAGGTVKETQYF.

This clone was counted a few times. The CDR3 sequence: CASSLRAGTGNTGELFF. The DNA of the CDR3 is TGTGCCAGCAGTTTACGAGCCGGGACAGGGAACACCGGGGAGCTGTTTTTT. The rearrangement uses TRBV27 and TRBJ2-2; 8 bases are shared with TRBD1. With 2 bases clipped from V and 1 base from J, the junction kept 6 bases outside the gene matches. From germline, CDR1 is MNHEY and CDR2 SMNVEV (reference sequence). The CDR3 length is 17 residues.

The chain uses TRBV6-1 and TRBJ1-1, with 7 bases matching TRBD1. J gave up 4 bases and V 6 bases, and 8 bases lay outside the gene matches. Germline CDR1 is MNHNS and CDR2 is SASEGT. The CDR3 is made up of 14 amino acids. DNA for the CDR3: TGTGCCAGCAGGACAGACAGGGCTGTCACTGAAGCTTTCTTT. Protein product: CASRTDRAVTEAFF.

The J gene is TRBJ2-5, the V gene TRBV19; 8 nucleotides align to TRBD1. The CDR3 contains 13 residues. Germline V gene sequence: CDR1 LNHDA, CDR2 SQIVND (reference sequence). V lost 6 bases, J lost 5 bases, and 5 bases stayed unmatched. CDR3: CASSRTGSETQYF. In nucleotides, the CDR3 is TGTGCCAGTAGCCGGACAGGGAGTGAGACCCAGTACTTC.

The V gene is TRBV7-3, the J gene TRBJ1-1, with 9 bases aligning to TRBD1. CDR1 is SGHTA, CDR2 FQGTGA, per germline. There are 16 residues in the CDR3. V lost 4 bases, J lost 1 base, and 7 bases stayed unmatched. The chain's CDR3 is CASSSSGTGRNTEAFF. The CDR3 DNA reads as TGTGCCAGCAGCTCCTCGGGGACAGGGAGGAACACTGAAGCTTTCTTT.

The gene calls are TRBV30 and TRBJ2-1; 7 bases agree with TRBD2. Germline V gene lookup returns CDR1 GTSNPN and CDR2 SVGIG (reference sequence). V gave up 2 bases and J gave up 4 bases; unmatched junction bases: 14. The CDR3 extends over 17 amino acids. CDR3 nucleotide sequence: TGTGCCTGGAGTTCGCCAGCGGCTAGCGGATATTACAATGAGCAGTTCTTC. Translating gives CAWSSPAASGYYNEQFF. Filled out from reference TRBV30 and TRBJ2-1, the complete variable domain reads SQTIHQWPATLVQPVGSPLSLECTVEGTSNPNLYWYRQAAGRGLQLLFYSVGIGQISSEVPQNLSASRPQDRQFILSSKKLLLSDSGFYLCAWSSPAASGYYNEQFFGPGTRLTVL.

This clone appeared a few times. The CDR3 coding sequence is TGTGCCAGCAGCCAACCGGACAGGGGTAGCTACGAGCAGTACTTC. This codes for CASSQPDRGSYEQYF. V gene TRBV7-9 combines with J gene TRBJ2-7; 9 positions match TRBD1. After removal of 5 bases from V and 3 bases from J, the junction contained 8 bases not matched to a gene. There are 15 residues in the CDR3. Germline values: CDR1 SEHNR, CDR2 FQNEAQ (reference sequence).

The V and J genes are TRBV7-6 and TRBJ2-1, with D perhaps TRBD1 (5 bases). V lost 2 bases and J lost 4, with 21 bases in between. This CDR3 has 18 residues. Germline V gives CDR1 SGHVS, CDR2 FNYEAQ. CDR3 nucleotides: TGTGCCAGCAGCTTAACGTGGGCTAAGGGGATAATATACAATGAGCAGTTCTTC. Translation: CASSLTWAKGIIYNEQFF.

The chain employs TRBV7-8 and TRBJ1-5; 7 bases align to TRBD1. There are 14 residues in the CDR3. The trim removed 3 bases at V and 6 bases at J, leaving 5 bases unmatched. CDR1 SGHVS and CDR2 FQNEAQ come from the germline V gene. CDR3 nucleotide sequence: TGTGCCAGCAGCTTGAGGGGGCCGGGTCAGCCCCAGCATTTT. Translated, it gives CASSLRGPGQPQHF.

This clone came up once. The rearrangement joins TRBV7-9 to TRBJ2-1, with 13 bases lining up with TRBD2. Germline lookup yields CDR1 SEHNR and CDR2 FQNEAQ (reference sequence). V was clipped by 0 bases and J by 8 bases; unmatched bases: 7. CDR3 size: 17 residues. The CDR3 nucleotides are TGTGCCAGCAGCTTAGCACAGGGACTAGCGGGAATCGATGAGCAGTTCTTC. It yields the protein CASSLAQGLAGIDEQFF.

The V and J genes are TRBV30 and TRBJ2-1; 8 bases line up with TRBD2. Per germline, CDR1 GTSNPN and CDR2 SVGIG (reference sequence). The CDR3 loop spans 14 amino acids. Trimming at V came to 5 bases and at J to 7 bases, leaving 10 bases not matched to a gene. The CDR3: CAWAGEAGGNEQFF. As DNA, the CDR3 is TGTGCCTGGGCTGGGGAGGCGGGGGGTAATGAGCAGTTCTTC.

The gene calls are TRBV5-1 and TRBJ2-3, with D tentatively TRBD2 (5 bases). The CDR3 runs 16 residues. Germline values: CDR1 SGHRS, CDR2 YFSETQ. Between the trimmed V and J ends, which lost 1 base and 3 bases, there was a span of 15 bases. CDR3 nucleotides: TGCGCCAGCAGCTTGTCAGCGGTCGAATCGACAGATACGCAGTATTTT. It is translated as CASSLSAVESTDTQYF. Supplemented by reference TRBV5-1 and TRBJ2-3, the full variable domain reads KAGVTQTPRYLIKTRGQQVTLSCSPISGHRSVSWYQQTPGQGLQFLFEYFSETQRNKGNFPGRFSGRQFSNSRSEMNVSTLELGDSALYLCASSLSAVESTDTQYFGPGTRLTVL.

The V gene is TRBV7-2, the J gene TRBJ2-1; D is uncertain. Germline V gives CDR1 SGHTA, CDR2 FQGNSA. V was pared by 0 bases and J by 7 bases, with 4 bases between. This CDR3 contains 12 residues. CDR3 sequence (DNA): TGTGCCAGCAGCTTAGCGCGTAATGAGCAGTTCTTC. This encodes CASSLARNEQFF.

The CDR3 sequence is CAILKGRDGSYEQYF. For the CDR3, the DNA is TGTGCCATCCTGAAGGGGCGGGACGGGTCCTACGAGCAGTACTTC. The chain has TRBV27 and TRBJ2-7; the D gene is possibly TRBD2 (6 bases). Germline-derived CDR1 and CDR2 are MNHEY and SMNVEV (reference sequence). CDR3 length equals 15 residues. Trimming left V 10 bases short and J 1 base short, with 20 bases between.

CDR3: CASSIGLAGGWYEQYF. Written as DNA, the CDR3 is TGTGCCAGCAGCATCGGACTAGCGGGAGGCTGGTACGAGCAGTACTTC. This chain connects TRBV11-2 to TRBJ2-7; the match to TRBD2 covers 14 bases. The CDR3 is 16 residues long. CDR1 and CDR2 from the germline V gene are SGHAT and FQNNGV. The J segment lost 4 bases and the V segment lost 5 bases, leaving 7 bases of the junction unmatched.